This TCR beta chain stems from a study of OX40 agonist ivuxolimab in advanced cancers. Study background: Ivuxolimab, which patients received intravenously every 2 weeks, was dosed at 0.01 to 10 mg/kg. Study results and caveats: Researchers report that CD8+ T cells had, on average, more expanded clones than CD4+.

Peripheral blood came from all dose cohorts at three timepoints. Profiled with immunoSEQ multiplex PCR; TCRdb holds only in-frame clones, not every one. The sample includes about 67,000 clones, approximately 82% of them seen just once. In regard to this clone: Antigen specificity is unknown.

The sequence came from an adult with an advanced solid tumor such as melanoma, head and neck, liver or kidney cancer. The starting material was CD4+ or CD8+ T cells sorted from blood, obtained in a trial of the OX40 agonist ivuxolimab.

This CDR3 is CASSLAGGSYEQYF. As DNA, the CDR3 is TGTGCCAGCAGTTTAGCGGGGGGTTCCTACGAGCAGTACTTC. This chain joins TRBV6-5 and TRBJ2-7; 10 bases are a match to TRBD2. V trimming: 4 bases; J trimming: 1 base; junction bases outside the gene matches: 1. This CDR3 spans 14 amino acids. Germline CDR1 reads MNHEY; CDR2 reads SVGAGI.